Given below is one T cell receptor (beta chain) in context. Germline CDR1 is MDHEN and CDR2 is SYDVKM. This CDR3 contains 16 residues. This sample is part of a study of CXCR3-negative and CXCR3-positive naive CD8 T cells. All TRB cDNA libraries came from 5' RACE performed with UMI labels. TCRdb re-called the 5' RACE reads; every CDR3 protein appears as one record, without DNA. Its table records about 41,000 distinct CDR3 sequences. J is TRBJ2-7 and V is TRBV28; TCRdb outputs TRBD1, but without DNA this stays unchecked. The sequence came from a human donor in good health. Some clones in this sample may be carry-over from other donors' samples. Sequencing was carried out using naive CXCR3- CD8+ T cells from blood. Noted subset: CD45RO-CCR7+CD27+CD95- naive CD8+ T cells lacking CXCR3 (TNR3-). Here the CDR3 reads CASSPLYGTDRYEQYF. The full variable domain, rest sourced from reference TRBV28 and TRBJ2-7, is DVKVTQSSRYLVKRTGEKVFLECVQDMDHENMFWYRQDPGLGLRLIYFSYDVKMKEKGDIPEGYSVSREKKERFSLILESASTNQTSMYLCASSPLYGTDRYEQYFGPGTRLTVT.